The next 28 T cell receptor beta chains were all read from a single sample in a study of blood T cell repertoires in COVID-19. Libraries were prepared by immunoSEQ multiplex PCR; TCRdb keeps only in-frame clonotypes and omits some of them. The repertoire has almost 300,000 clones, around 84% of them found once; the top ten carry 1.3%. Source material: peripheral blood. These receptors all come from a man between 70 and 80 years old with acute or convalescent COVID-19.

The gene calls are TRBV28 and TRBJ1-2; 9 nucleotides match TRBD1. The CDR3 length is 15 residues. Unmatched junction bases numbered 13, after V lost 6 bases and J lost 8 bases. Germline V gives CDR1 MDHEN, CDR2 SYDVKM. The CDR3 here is CASRLSSGTGRGYTF. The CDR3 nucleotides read TGTGCCAGCAGGCTTTCCTCTGGGACAGGGAGAGGCTACACCTTC.

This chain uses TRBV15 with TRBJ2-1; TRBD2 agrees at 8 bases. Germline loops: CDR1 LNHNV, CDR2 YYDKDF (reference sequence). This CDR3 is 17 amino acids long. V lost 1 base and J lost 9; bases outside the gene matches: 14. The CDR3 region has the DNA TGTGCCACCAGCAGAGCGGGGGGGGTCTGGGGAGTCACTGAGCAGTTCTTC. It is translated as CATSRAGGVWGVTEQFF.

The CDR3 sequence: CASSFQGSETQYF. CDR3 in DNA: TGCGCCAGCAGCTTTCAGGGGTCAGAGACCCAGTACTTC. This chain links TRBV5-1 with TRBJ2-5, with D perhaps TRBD1 (6 bases). Germline V gene sequence: CDR1 SGHRS, CDR2 YFSETQ. Trimming pared 2 bases from V and 4 bases from J, leaving 9 bases between. The CDR3 covers 13 residues.

CDR3 protein: CASSSPTSGVGNEQYF. The CDR3 nucleotides read TGTGCCAGCAGCTCACCCACTAGCGGGGTTGGAAACGAGCAGTACTTC. This chain links TRBV5-4 with TRBJ2-7, with 10 nucleotides matching TRBD2. This CDR3 spans 16 amino acids. V was clipped by 3 bases and J by 5 bases; unmatched bases: 11. CDR1 is SGHNT and CDR2 is YYREEE in the germline V gene (reference sequence). The whole variable domain, filled in from reference TRBV5-4 and TRBJ2-7, reads ETGVTQSPTHLIKTRGQQVTLRCSSQSGHNTVSWYQQALGQGPQFIFQYYREEENGRGNFPPRFSGLQFPNYSSELNVNALELDDSALYLCASSSPTSGVGNEQYFGPGTRLTVT.

Here the CDR3 DNA reads TGTGCCAGCAGCCGATCGGGACAGGGGGCGAGAGACACTGAAGCTTTCTTT. This codes for CASSRSGQGARDTEAFF. The rearrangement uses TRBV6-2 or TRBV6-3 and TRBJ1-1; TRBD1 matches at 12 bases. The germline gives CDR1 MNHEY, CDR2 SVGEGT. V shed 6 bases and J 3 bases; nucleotides not matched to a gene: 11. This CDR3 comprises 17 residues.

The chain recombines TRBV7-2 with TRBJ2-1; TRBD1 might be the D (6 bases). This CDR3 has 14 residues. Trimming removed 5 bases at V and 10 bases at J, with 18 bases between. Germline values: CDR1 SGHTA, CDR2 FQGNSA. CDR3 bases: TGTGCCAGCAGCCCGCCGACGACAGGCGGGGAGCAGTTCTTC. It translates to CASSPPTTGGEQFF.

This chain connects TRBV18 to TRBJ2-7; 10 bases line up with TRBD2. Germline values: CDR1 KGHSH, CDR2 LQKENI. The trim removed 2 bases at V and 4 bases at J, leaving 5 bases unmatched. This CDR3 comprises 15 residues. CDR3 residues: CASSPGAGGSYEQYF. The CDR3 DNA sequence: TGTGCCAGCTCACCAGGAGCGGGAGGGTCTTACGAGCAGTACTTC.

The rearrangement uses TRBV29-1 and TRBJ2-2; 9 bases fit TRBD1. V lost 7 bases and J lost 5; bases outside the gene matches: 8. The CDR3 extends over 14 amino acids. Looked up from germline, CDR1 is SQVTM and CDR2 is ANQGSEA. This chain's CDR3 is CSATGTGKTGELFF. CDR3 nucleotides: TGCAGCGCTACCGGGACAGGGAAAACCGGGGAGCTGTTTTTT.

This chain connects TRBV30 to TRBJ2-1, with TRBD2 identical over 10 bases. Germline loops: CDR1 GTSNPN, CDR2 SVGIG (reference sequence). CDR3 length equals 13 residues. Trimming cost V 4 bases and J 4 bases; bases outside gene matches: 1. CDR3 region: CAWTSGGYNEQFF. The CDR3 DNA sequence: TGTGCCTGGACTAGCGGGGGTTACAATGAGCAGTTCTTC.

The CDR3 DNA is TGTGCCACCTCAACACATGTTGGCCCCGGGGAGCTGTTTTTT. Protein product: CATSTHVGPGELFF. The chain has TRBV28 and TRBJ2-2; D is uncertain. CDR3 length: 14 amino acids. V gave up 10 bases and J gave up 6 bases, with 18 bases separating them. Germline-derived CDR1 and CDR2 are MDHEN and SYDVKM.

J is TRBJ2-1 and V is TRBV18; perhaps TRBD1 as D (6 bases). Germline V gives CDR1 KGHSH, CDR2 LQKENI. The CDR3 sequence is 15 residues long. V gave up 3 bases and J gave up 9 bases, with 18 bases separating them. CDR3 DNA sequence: TGTGCCAGCTCACCTCAAGAACAGGGATCGGCTGAGCAGTTCTTC. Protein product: CASSPQEQGSAEQFF.

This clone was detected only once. CDR3 residues: CASSVYRGSGSYEQYF. CDR3 DNA: TGTGCCAGCAGCGTGTACAGGGGGTCGGGCTCCTACGAGCAGTACTTC. The chain is built from TRBV7-8 and TRBJ2-7; 8 nucleotides line up with TRBD1. Per the germline V gene, CDR1 is SGHVS and CDR2 is FQNEAQ. Germline trimming cut 5 bases from V and 0 bases from J; bases unmatched to any gene: 9. The CDR3 length is 16 residues.

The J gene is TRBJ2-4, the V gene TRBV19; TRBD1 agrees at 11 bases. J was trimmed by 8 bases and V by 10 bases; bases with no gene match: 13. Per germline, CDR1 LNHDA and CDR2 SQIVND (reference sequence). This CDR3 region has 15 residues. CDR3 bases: TGTGCCACCAGTAATTCCGGGACAGGGGGAGACATTCAGTACTTC. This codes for CATSNSGTGGDIQYF.

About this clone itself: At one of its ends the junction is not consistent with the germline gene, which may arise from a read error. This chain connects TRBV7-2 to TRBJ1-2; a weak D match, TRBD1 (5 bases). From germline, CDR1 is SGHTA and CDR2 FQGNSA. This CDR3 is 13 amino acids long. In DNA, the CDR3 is TGTGCCAGCACCTTAAAAGGAGGGGATGGCTACACCTTC. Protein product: CASTLKGGDGYTF.

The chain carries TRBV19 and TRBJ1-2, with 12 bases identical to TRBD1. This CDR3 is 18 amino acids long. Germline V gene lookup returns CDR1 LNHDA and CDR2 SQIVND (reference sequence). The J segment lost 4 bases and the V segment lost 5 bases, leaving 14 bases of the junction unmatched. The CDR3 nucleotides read TGTGCCAGTAGTCCAGAGGCGGGACAGGGGGCCAGTATCTATGGCTACACCTTC. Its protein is CASSPEAGQGASIYGYTF. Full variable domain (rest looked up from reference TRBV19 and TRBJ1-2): DGGITQSPKYLFRKEGQNVTLSCEQNLNHDAMYWYRQDPGQGLRLIYYSQIVNDFQKGDIAEGYSVSREKKESFPLTVTSAQKNPTAFYLCASSPEAGQGASIYGYTFGSGTRLTVV.

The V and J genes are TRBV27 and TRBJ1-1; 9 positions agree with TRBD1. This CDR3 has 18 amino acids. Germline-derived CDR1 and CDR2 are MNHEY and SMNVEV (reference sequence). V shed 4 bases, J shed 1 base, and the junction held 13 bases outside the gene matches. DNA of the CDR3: TGTGCCAGCAGTTCTCCGTCATGGACAGGGGTCGGGAACACTGAAGCTTTCTTT. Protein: CASSSPSWTGVGNTEAFF.

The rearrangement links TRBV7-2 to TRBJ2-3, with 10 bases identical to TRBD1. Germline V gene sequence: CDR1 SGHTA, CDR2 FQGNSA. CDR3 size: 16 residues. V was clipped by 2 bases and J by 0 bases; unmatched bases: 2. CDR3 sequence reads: CASSLRGQGSTDTQYF. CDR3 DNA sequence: TGTGCCAGCAGCTTAAGGGGACAGGGGAGCACAGATACGCAGTATTTT.

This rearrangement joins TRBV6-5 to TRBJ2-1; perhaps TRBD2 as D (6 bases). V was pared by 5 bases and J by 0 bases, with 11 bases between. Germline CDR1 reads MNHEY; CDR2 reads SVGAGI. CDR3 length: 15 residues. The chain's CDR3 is CASSPGLLSYNEQFF. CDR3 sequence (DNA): TGTGCCAGCAGTCCGGGACTCCTCTCCTACAATGAGCAGTTCTTC.

The CDR3 DNA reads TGTGCCACCAGCAGGACAGGGACCTATGGCTACACCTTC. It yields the protein CATSRTGTYGYTF. The rearrangement joins TRBV15 to TRBJ1-2; TRBD1 matches 7 bases. V lost 3 bases and J lost 4; bases outside the gene matches: 2. Per the germline V gene, CDR1 is LNHNV and CDR2 is YYDKDF (reference sequence). The CDR3 has 13 residues.

The DNA for the CDR3 is TGTGCCAGCAGCTTTGCGGGAGGGATCGATGAGCAGTTCTTC. Translated: CASSFAGGIDEQFF. J is TRBJ2-1 and V is TRBV7-2; 9 positions agree with TRBD2. In germline, CDR1 is SGHTA, CDR2 FQGNSA. The CDR3 has 14 amino acids. V lost 3 bases and J lost 8; bases outside the gene matches: 5.

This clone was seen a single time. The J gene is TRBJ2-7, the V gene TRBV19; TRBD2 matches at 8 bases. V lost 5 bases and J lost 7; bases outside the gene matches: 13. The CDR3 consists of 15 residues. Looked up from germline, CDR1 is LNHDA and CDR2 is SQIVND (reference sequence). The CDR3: CASSSRRAGDLEQYF. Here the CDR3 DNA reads TGTGCCAGTAGTTCCCGGCGAGCGGGAGATTTGGAGCAGTACTTC.

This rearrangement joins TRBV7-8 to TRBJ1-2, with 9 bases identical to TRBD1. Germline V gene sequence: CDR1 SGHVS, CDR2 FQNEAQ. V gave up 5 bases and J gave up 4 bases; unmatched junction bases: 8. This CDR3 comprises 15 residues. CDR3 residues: CASSPSTGGVYGYTF. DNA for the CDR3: TGTGCCAGCAGCCCCTCTACAGGGGGCGTCTATGGCTACACCTTC.

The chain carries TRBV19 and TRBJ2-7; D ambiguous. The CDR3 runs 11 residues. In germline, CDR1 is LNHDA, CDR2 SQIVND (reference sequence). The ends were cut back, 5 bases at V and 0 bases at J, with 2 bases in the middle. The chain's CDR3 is CASSLSYEQYF. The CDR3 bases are TGTGCCAGTAGTCTCTCCTACGAGCAGTACTTC. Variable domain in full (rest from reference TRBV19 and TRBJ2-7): DGGITQSPKYLFRKEGQNVTLSCEQNLNHDAMYWYRQDPGQGLRLIYYSQIVNDFQKGDIAEGYSVSREKKESFPLTVTSAQKNPTAFYLCASSLSYEQYFGPGTRLTVT.

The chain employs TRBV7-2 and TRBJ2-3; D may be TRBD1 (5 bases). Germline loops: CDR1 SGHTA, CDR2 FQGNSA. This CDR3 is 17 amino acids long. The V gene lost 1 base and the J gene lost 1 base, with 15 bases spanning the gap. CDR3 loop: CASSLESSGWGTDTQYF. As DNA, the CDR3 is TGTGCCAGCAGCTTAGAGTCGTCAGGGTGGGGCACAGATACGCAGTATTTT.

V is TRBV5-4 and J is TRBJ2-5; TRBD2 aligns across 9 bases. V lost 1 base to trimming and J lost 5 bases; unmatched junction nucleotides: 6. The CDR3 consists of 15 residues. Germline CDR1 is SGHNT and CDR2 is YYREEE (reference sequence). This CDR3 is CASSLRGTSGETQYF. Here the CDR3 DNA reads TGTGCCAGCAGCTTGAGGGGTACTAGCGGGGAGACCCAGTACTTC.

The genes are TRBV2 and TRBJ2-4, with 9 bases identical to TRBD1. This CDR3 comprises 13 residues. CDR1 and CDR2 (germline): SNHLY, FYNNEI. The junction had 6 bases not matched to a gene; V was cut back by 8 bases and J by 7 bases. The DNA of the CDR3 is TGTGCCAGCCACCGGGACAGGGAGAACATTCAGTACTTC. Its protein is CASHRDRENIQYF.

CDR3 bases: TGTGCCATCAGGGCTCGCTCTGGCGGGTCCTACAATGAGCAGTTCTTC. It specifies CAIRARSGGSYNEQFF. This chain connects TRBV10-3 to TRBJ2-1; weak D call: TRBD2 (5 bases). The CDR3 length is 16 residues. CDR1 and CDR2 (germline): ENHRY, SYGVKD. Trimming shortened V by 6 bases and J by 1 base, and 16 bases separated the two germline ends.

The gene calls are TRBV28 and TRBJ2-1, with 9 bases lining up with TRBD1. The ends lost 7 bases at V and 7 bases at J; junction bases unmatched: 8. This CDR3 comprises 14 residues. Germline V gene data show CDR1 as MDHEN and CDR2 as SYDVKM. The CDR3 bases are TGTGCCAGCAACCCGCGACAGGGGGTTAATGAGCAGTTCTTC. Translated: CASNPRQGVNEQFF.